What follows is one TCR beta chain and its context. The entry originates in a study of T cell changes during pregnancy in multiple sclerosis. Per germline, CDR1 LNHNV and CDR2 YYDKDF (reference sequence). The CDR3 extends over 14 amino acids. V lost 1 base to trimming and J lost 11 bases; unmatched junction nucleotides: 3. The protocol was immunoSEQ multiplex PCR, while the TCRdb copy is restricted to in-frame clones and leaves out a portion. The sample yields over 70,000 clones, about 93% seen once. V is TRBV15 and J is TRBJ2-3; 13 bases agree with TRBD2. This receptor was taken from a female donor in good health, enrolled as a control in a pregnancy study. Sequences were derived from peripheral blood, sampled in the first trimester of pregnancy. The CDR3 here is CATSRGTSGSKQYF. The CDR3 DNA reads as TGTGCCACCAGCAGAGGGACTAGCGGGAGTAAGCAGTATTTT. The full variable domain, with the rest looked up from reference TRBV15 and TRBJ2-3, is DAMVIQNPRYQVTQFGKPVTLSCSQTLNHNVMYWYQQKSSQAPKLLFHYYDKDFNNEADTPDNFQSRRPNTSFCFLDIRSPGLGDTAMYLCATSRGTSGSKQYFGPGTRLTVL.